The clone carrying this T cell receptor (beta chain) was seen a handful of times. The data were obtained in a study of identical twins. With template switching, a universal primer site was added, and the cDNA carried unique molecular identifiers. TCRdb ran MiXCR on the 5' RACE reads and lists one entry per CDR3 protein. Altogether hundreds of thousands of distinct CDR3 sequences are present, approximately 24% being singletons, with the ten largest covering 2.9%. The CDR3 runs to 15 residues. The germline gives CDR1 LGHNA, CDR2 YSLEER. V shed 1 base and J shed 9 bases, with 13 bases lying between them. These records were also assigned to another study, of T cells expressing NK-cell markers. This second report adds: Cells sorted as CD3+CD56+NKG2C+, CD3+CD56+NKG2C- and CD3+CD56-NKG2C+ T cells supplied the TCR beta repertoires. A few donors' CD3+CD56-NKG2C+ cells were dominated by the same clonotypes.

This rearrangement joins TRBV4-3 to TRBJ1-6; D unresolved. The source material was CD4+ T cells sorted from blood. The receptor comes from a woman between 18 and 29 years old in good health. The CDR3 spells CASSQVTRGGSPLHF. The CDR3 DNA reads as TGCGCCAGCAGCCAAGTGACACGCGGTGGTTCACCCCTCCACTTT.